The next 10 T cell receptor beta chains were all read from a single sample in a study of T cells in Graves' hyperthyroidism and ophthalmopathy. Researchers took RNA transcripts and amplified the TCR beta CDR3 regions from them. RT-PCR in the first round (using the HTBI primer set) targeted the TCR CDR3. TCRdb analysed the multiplex PCR reads with MiXCR anew, one entry per CDR3 protein. The table has about 590,000 distinct CDR3 sequences, 12% to 15% seen once. The source material was blood. These receptor sequences come from a woman aged 18-29 years with Graves' ophthalmopathy.

This chain links TRBV19 with TRBJ2-1, with a tentative D call TRBD2 (6 bases). Trimming shortened V by 7 bases and J by 9 bases, and 19 bases separated the two germline ends. CDR3 length: 14 residues. CDR1 LNHDA and CDR2 SQIVND come from the germline V gene (reference sequence). CDR3 sequence (DNA): TGTGCCAGTAACTGGGCCTTAGGGAGGAGTGAGCAGTTCTTC. Its protein is CASNWALGRSEQFF.

The table lists this clonotype with many counts. The V and J genes are TRBV2 and TRBJ2-5, with 7 bases lining up with TRBD2. This CDR3 is built from 14 residues. The germline CDR1 and CDR2 sequences are SNHLY and FYNNEI. J gave up 1 base and V 6 bases, and 5 bases lay outside the gene matches. In DNA form, the CDR3 reads TGTGCCAGCAGCTGGGAGGGTTTCCAAGAGACCCAGTACTTC. The encoded protein is CASSWEGFQETQYF.

This clonotype was detected only once. The chain couples TRBV20-1 to TRBJ2-7; 14 bases line up with TRBD2. Germline V gene data show CDR1 as DFQATT and CDR2 as SNEGSKA (reference sequence). V trimming: 5 bases; J trimming: 5 bases; junction bases outside the gene matches: 17. This CDR3 has 18 amino acids. CDR3 DNA sequence: TGCAGTGCTTATCCGGGACTAGCGGGAGAAGGAGCTAAGAACGAGCAGTACTTC. Translation gives CSAYPGLAGEGAKNEQYF.

In its sample, this clonotype was seen many times. The rearrangement joins TRBV20-1 to TRBJ2-7; TRBD2 matches 12 bases. Trimming cost V 3 bases and J 5 bases; bases outside gene matches: 8. This CDR3 region has 15 residues. CDR1 is DFQATT and CDR2 is SNEGSKA in the germline V gene (reference sequence). CDR3 DNA sequence: TGCAGTGCTAGTACCAGACTAGCGGGAGAGGACGAGCAGTACTTC. Amino acids: CSASTRLAGEDEQYF.

A word on this clonotype: This may arise from a read error, as a much more abundant clone is one base away. The V call is TRBV5-1, the J call TRBJ2-1, with D unclear. Germline values: CDR1 SGHRS, CDR2 YFSETQ. The CDR3 consists of 11 residues. V shed 2 bases and J shed 10 bases, with 7 bases lying between them. DNA for the CDR3: TGCGCCAGCAGCTTCGAAATGGAGCAGTTCTTC. It yields the protein CASSFEMEQFF.

This clonotype was counted many times. The V gene is TRBV27, the J gene TRBJ1-5; D is unclear. The CDR3 has 12 amino acids. Deletions cut 3 bases from V and 6 bases from J, with 6 bases between. Germline values: CDR1 MNHEY, CDR2 SMNVEV (reference sequence). CDR3 sequence (DNA): TGTGCCAGCAGTTTTGAGGGTCAGCCCCAGCATTTT. Translation: CASSFEGQPQHF.

The sample holds many counts of this clonotype. The V call is TRBV4-2, the J call TRBJ2-1; 7 bases are shared with TRBD2. The trim removed 0 bases at V and 4 bases at J, leaving 12 bases unmatched. Germline loops: CDR1 LGHNA, CDR2 YNFKEQ. This CDR3 has 18 amino acids. In DNA form, the CDR3 reads TGTGCCAGCAGCCAAGACCCTCGAGGGGCGGGAGTTTACAATGAGCAGTTCTTC. Translation: CASSQDPRGAGVYNEQFF.

This clonotype was counted a few times. The chain uses TRBV15 and TRBJ1-1, with TRBD1 identical over 9 bases. Germline V gene lookup returns CDR1 LNHNV and CDR2 YYDKDF (reference sequence). The CDR3 extends over 16 amino acids. With V trimmed by 3 bases and J by 1 base, 6 bases remained unmatched. CDR3 DNA: TGTGCCACCAGCAGGGGACAGGGCTGGGGGAACACTGAAGCTTTCTTT. Encoded protein: CATSRGQGWGNTEAFF.

There are many counts of this clonotype. The V and J genes are TRBV30 and TRBJ2-2, with 7 nucleotides matching TRBD1. The CDR3 spans 15 residues. With 0 bases clipped from V and 5 bases from J, the junction kept 6 bases outside the gene matches. CDR1 is GTSNPN, CDR2 SVGIG, per germline (reference sequence). CDR3 in amino acids: CAWSVAQGVTGELFF. As DNA, the CDR3 is TGTGCCTGGAGTGTGGCGCAGGGGGTAACCGGGGAGCTGTTTTTT.

This clonotype was seen many times. This chain joins TRBV6-6 and TRBJ2-7; D gene ambiguous. V was trimmed by 1 base and J by 2 bases, leaving 12 bases between them. The CDR3 spans 15 residues. Germline V gives CDR1 MNHNY, CDR2 SVGAGI (reference sequence). The CDR3 sequence: CASSYWPGETYEQYF. The CDR3 DNA sequence: TGTGCCAGCAGTTACTGGCCAGGCGAAACCTACGAGCAGTACTTC.